The sequence of this T cell receptor beta chain was determined in a study of response to subunit inactivated influenza vaccine. Using its own MiXCR run on the RT-PCR reads, TCRdb lists one record per CDR3 protein. The sample holds some 550,000 distinct CDR3 sequences, 20% to 25% seen once. This clonotype was counted only a few times. There are 15 residues in the CDR3. The junction had 7 bases not matched to a gene; V was cut back by 7 bases and J by 3 bases. In germline, CDR1 is SGHRS, CDR2 YFSETQ. A further study also used this sample, focusing on T cells expressing NK-cell markers. That report notes: Generation of TCR beta cDNA was performed by 5'RACE template switching incorporating UMIs. All TCR beta repertoires analysed originated from sorted CD3+CD56+NKG2C+, CD3+CD56+NKG2C- and CD3+CD56-NKG2C+ T cells. One of eight sequenced donors was HCMV-seronegative; the other seven were seropositive. In more than 5 donors, dominant CD3+CD56+NKG2C+ clones formed roughly 1.0-8% of CD8+ cells. Once again these clonotypes came out on top in the CD3+CD56-NKG2C+ fraction of four donors.

The origin of this receptor is a man aged 45-65 years who received an inactivated influenza vaccine. The chain carries TRBV5-1 and TRBJ2-2; 9 bases are a match to TRBD1. Sequenced here: CD4+ T cells sorted from PBMCs, sampled 11 to 12 days after vaccination. The CDR3 here is CASSTTGGDTGELFF. The CDR3 DNA follows: TGCGCCAGCTCAACTACAGGGGGCGACACCGGGGAGCTGTTTTTT. The variable domain in full, completed from reference TRBV5-1 and TRBJ2-2, reads KAGVTQTPRYLIKTRGQQVTLSCSPISGHRSVSWYQQTPGQGLQFLFEYFSETQRNKGNFPGRFSGRQFSNSRSEMNVSTLELGDSALYLCASSTTGGDTGELFFGEGSRLTVL.